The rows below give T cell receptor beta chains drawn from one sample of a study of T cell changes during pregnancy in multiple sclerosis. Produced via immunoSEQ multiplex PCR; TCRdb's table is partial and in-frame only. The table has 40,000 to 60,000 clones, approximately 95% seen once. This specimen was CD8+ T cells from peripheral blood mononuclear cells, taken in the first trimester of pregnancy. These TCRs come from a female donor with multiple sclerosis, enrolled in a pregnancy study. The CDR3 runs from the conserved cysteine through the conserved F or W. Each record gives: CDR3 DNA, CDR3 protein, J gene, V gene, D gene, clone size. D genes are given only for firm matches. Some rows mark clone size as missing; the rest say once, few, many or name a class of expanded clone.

CDR3 DNA: TGTGCCAGCAGTGAAGCCCCCCGGGGAACAGATTCCTATGGCTACACCTTC
CDR3 protein: CASSEAPRGTDSYGYTF
J gene: TRBJ1-2
V gene: TRBV2
D gene: .
clone size: .

CDR3 DNA: TGTGCCAGTAGTATAGAGAGAGTGGACAGGGCAGCGAGTGGCTACACCTTC
CDR3 protein: CASSIERVDRAASGYTF
J gene: TRBJ1-2
V gene: TRBV19
D gene: TRBD1
clone size: .

CDR3 DNA: TGTGCCAGCAGCTTCGGGAATTCGGAGACCCAGTACTTC
CDR3 protein: CASSFGNSETQYF
J gene: TRBJ2-5
V gene: TRBV7-9
D gene: .
clone size: .

CDR3 DNA: TGTGCCAGTAGTGGACAGGGGCTTCATGGCTACACCTTC
CDR3 protein: CASSGQGLHGYTF
J gene: TRBJ1-2
V gene: TRBV19
D gene: TRBD1
clone size: .

CDR3 DNA: TGTGCCAGCAGCCCCCATGGGGGGTTTCCCTCTATTGACGAGCAGTACTTC
CDR3 protein: CASSPHGGFPSIDEQYF
J gene: TRBJ2-7
V gene: TRBV5-4
D gene: .
clone size: .

CDR3 DNA: TGTGCCAGCAGTTCCGCGGGACTGACAAACAATGAGCAGTTCTTC
CDR3 protein: CASSSAGLTNNEQFF
J gene: TRBJ2-1
V gene: TRBV28
D gene: .
clone size: .

CDR3 DNA: TGTGCCAGCAGCTACGGGACAGGGACCTACGAGCAGTACTTC
CDR3 protein: CASSYGTGTYEQYF
J gene: TRBJ2-7
V gene: TRBV7-2
D gene: TRBD1
clone size: .

CDR3 DNA: TGCGCCAGCAGCCAAGAAGCGGGAGGCTCACTAACCGGGGAGCTGTTTTTT
CDR3 protein: CASSQEAGGSLTGELFF
J gene: TRBJ2-2
V gene: TRBV4-3
D gene: TRBD2
clone size: .

CDR3 DNA: TGCGCCAGCAGCTTGGCCTCTCCTCGGGAGTCCTCTGGGGCCAACGTCCTGACTTTC
CDR3 protein: CASSLASPRESSGANVLTF
J gene: TRBJ2-6
V gene: TRBV5-1
D gene: .
clone size: .

CDR3 DNA: TGTGCCAGCAGTTTACTAGCGGGGAGGTACGAGCAGTACTTC
CDR3 protein: CASSLLAGRYEQYF
J gene: TRBJ2-7
V gene: TRBV27
D gene: TRBD2
clone size: .

CDR3 DNA: TGTGCCAGTAGAAACGGAGGGCCCGGGTCGGGGTTCTTC
CDR3 protein: CASRNGGPGSGFF
J gene: TRBJ2-1
V gene: TRBV2
D gene: .
clone size: .

CDR3 DNA: TGCGCCAGCAGTCAGTCCGGGACACCGAACACTGAAGCTTTCTTT
CDR3 protein: CASSQSGTPNTEAFF
J gene: TRBJ1-1
V gene: TRBV23-1
D gene: .
clone size: .

CDR3 DNA: TGTGCCAGCGCCCCCATTGAGCGGGAGTATTACGAGCAGTACTTC
CDR3 protein: CASAPIEREYYEQYF
J gene: TRBJ2-7
V gene: TRBV5-6
D gene: TRBD2
clone size: .

CDR3 DNA: TGCGCCAGCAGCTTTGGAGGCACTGAAGCTTTCTTT
CDR3 protein: CASSFGGTEAFF
J gene: TRBJ1-1
V gene: TRBV5-1
D gene: .
clone size: .

CDR3 DNA: TGTGCCAGCAGCTGGGGGACTAGCGGAAACCAAGAGACCCAGTACTTC
CDR3 protein: CASSWGTSGNQETQYF
J gene: TRBJ2-5
V gene: TRBV5-8
D gene: TRBD2
clone size: .

CDR3 DNA: TGCGCCAGCAACCCGGACAAGCAATACAATGAGCAGTTCTTC
CDR3 protein: CASNPDKQYNEQFF
J gene: TRBJ2-1
V gene: TRBV4-1
D gene: .
clone size: .

CDR3 DNA: TGTGCCAGCAGCCCGTTGGTGGGCCACTCCGAGACTGAAGCTTTCTTT
CDR3 protein: CASSPLVGHSETEAFF
J gene: TRBJ1-1
V gene: TRBV5-8
D gene: .
clone size: .

CDR3 DNA: TGTGCCAGCAGCTTAATGGTGAGAGAGACTAGCGGCACAGATACGCAGTATTTT
CDR3 protein: CASSLMVRETSGTDTQYF
J gene: TRBJ2-3
V gene: TRBV7-9
D gene: TRBD2
clone size: .

CDR3 DNA: TGCAGCGCACAGGGTTACGAGCAGTACTTC
CDR3 protein: CSAQGYEQYF
J gene: TRBJ2-7
V gene: TRBV29-1
D gene: .
clone size: .

CDR3 DNA: TGTGCCAGCAGCTCAACAGGGGCCACAGATACGCAGTATTTT
CDR3 protein: CASSSTGATDTQYF
J gene: TRBJ2-3
V gene: TRBV11-2
D gene: TRBD1
clone size: .

CDR3 DNA: TGTGCCAGCAGCCCGGGACAGGGGTGGACTGAAGCTTTCTTT
CDR3 protein: CASSPGQGWTEAFF
J gene: TRBJ1-1
V gene: TRBV14
D gene: TRBD1
clone size: .

CDR3 DNA: TGCGCCAGCAGCCCCCGGGACAGGGGACAACAAGAGACCCAGTACTTC
CDR3 protein: CASSPRDRGQQETQYF
J gene: TRBJ2-5
V gene: TRBV5-1
D gene: TRBD1
clone size: .

CDR3 DNA: TGCGCCAGCAGCCGAACAGGGTTTGATCAGTCACCCCTCCACTTT
CDR3 protein: CASSRTGFDQSPLHF
J gene: TRBJ1-6
V gene: TRBV5-1
D gene: .
clone size: .

CDR3 DNA: TGTGCCAGCAGCCCCCTGGCTAGCGGGCTCTACGAGCAGTACTTC
CDR3 protein: CASSPLASGLYEQYF
J gene: TRBJ2-7
V gene: TRBV9
D gene: TRBD2
clone size: .

CDR3 DNA: TGCGCCAGCAGCCAAGGTAAGACACGCACAGATACGCAGTATTTT
CDR3 protein: CASSQGKTRTDTQYF
J gene: TRBJ2-3
V gene: TRBV4-3
D gene: .
clone size: many

CDR3 DNA: TGTGCCAGCAGCGTAGGAGGGAGCCCGAAAGATACGCAGTATTTT
CDR3 protein: CASSVGGSPKDTQYF
J gene: TRBJ2-3
V gene: TRBV9
D gene: .
clone size: .

CDR3 DNA: TGCGCCAGCAGCTTGAGGCCAGGGAATGAGCAGTTCTTC
CDR3 protein: CASSLRPGNEQFF
J gene: TRBJ2-1
V gene: TRBV5-1
D gene: .
clone size: .

CDR3 DNA: TGTGCCAGCAGCTCCTATGATAGCAATCAGCCCCAGCATTTT
CDR3 protein: CASSSYDSNQPQHF
J gene: TRBJ1-5
V gene: TRBV2
D gene: .
clone size: .

CDR3 DNA: TGTGCCAGCACCCACGGGGTGGCATCCTCTGGAAACACCATATATTTT
CDR3 protein: CASTHGVASSGNTIYF
J gene: TRBJ1-3
V gene: TRBV7-9
D gene: .
clone size: .

CDR3 DNA: TGCGCCAGCAGCCCATCCAGCACCGGGGAGCTGTTTTTT
CDR3 protein: CASSPSSTGELFF
J gene: TRBJ2-2
V gene: TRBV4-1
D gene: .
clone size: .

CDR3 DNA: TGTGCCAGCAGCCCACCCCTCCGGGTCTACGAGCAGTACTTC
CDR3 protein: CASSPPLRVYEQYF
J gene: TRBJ2-7
V gene: TRBV11-2
D gene: .
clone size: .

CDR3 DNA: TGTGCCAGCCAGGGAGGGCCGATGGATACGCAGTATTTT
CDR3 protein: CASQGGPMDTQYF
J gene: TRBJ2-3
V gene: TRBV5-5
D gene: TRBD2
clone size: .

CDR3 DNA: TGTGCCAGCAGCGTGGGGGGACCGAGCTCCTACGAGCAGTACTTC
CDR3 protein: CASSVGGPSSYEQYF
J gene: TRBJ2-7
V gene: TRBV9
D gene: .
clone size: .

CDR3 DNA: TGTGCCAGCAGCTTAGGACAGATACGAGACCTAGATTACGAGCAGTACTTC
CDR3 protein: CASSLGQIRDLDYEQYF
J gene: TRBJ2-7
V gene: TRBV7-7
D gene: .
clone size: .

CDR3 DNA: TGCGCCAGCAGCCAAGTCTGGGTTCCGGGTGGTGAAAAACTGTTTTTT
CDR3 protein: CASSQVWVPGGEKLFF
J gene: TRBJ1-4
V gene: TRBV4-1
D gene: .
clone size: .